This T cell receptor (beta chain) was documented in a study of T cells after yellow fever vaccination. Trimming cost V 4 bases and J 1 base, with 8 bases left between them. Germline V CDR1 and CDR2: MNHEY, SVGEGT. There are 14 residues in the CDR3. In this sample, this clonotype turned up many times. The antigen is not known. Study-wide results and caveats: Detected again after the booster were most primary-vaccination clones, at about 96% CD4 and nearly 90% CD8. There was a small share of clonotypes that showed up in both the CD4 and CD8 compartments. From the bulk population, abundant clonotypes could contaminate and appear within FACS-sorted repertoires.

Universal primer sites and UMIs were introduced during 5'RACE template-switching synthesis of TCR cDNA. In TCRdb, the 5' RACE reads were re-called with MiXCR into one record per CDR3 protein. Of 200,000 to 250,000 distinct CDR3 sequences in the sample, 3.2% were seen once. The chain links TRBV6-2 or TRBV6-3 to TRBJ2-1; TRBD1 might be the D (5 bases). This clonotype was obtained from a man between 18 and 35 years old who received the YFV17D yellow fever vaccine. The input for sequencing was CD4+ T cells sorted from PBMCs, taken 10 days after the yellow fever booster vaccination. CDR3 DNA: TGTGCCAGCAGTTTCGACAGTTCCTACAATGAGCAGTTCTTC. Its translation: CASSFDSSYNEQFF.